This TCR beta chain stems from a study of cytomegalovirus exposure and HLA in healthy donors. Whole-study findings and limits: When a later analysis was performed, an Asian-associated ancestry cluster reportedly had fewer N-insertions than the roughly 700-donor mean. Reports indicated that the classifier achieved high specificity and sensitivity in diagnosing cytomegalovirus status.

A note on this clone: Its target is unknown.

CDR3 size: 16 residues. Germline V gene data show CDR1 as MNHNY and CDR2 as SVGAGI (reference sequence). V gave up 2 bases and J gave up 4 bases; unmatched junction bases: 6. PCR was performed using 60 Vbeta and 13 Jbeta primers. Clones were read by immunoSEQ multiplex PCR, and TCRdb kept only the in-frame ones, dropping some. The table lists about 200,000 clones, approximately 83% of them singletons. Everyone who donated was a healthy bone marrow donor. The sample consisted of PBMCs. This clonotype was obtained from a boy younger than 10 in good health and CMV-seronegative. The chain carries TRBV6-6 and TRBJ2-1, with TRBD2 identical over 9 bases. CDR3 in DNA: TGTGCCAGCAGTTACCCCAGCGGGGGGCCTTACAATGAGCAGTTCTTC. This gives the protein CASSYPSGGPYNEQFF.